A single sample gave rise to the 31 T cell receptor beta chains below, sequenced in a study of shared T cell receptors in the human thymus. Sequencing was performed with immunoSEQ multiplex PCR; in TCRdb, only in-frame clones are kept and a portion is missing. In the table there are hundreds of thousands of clones, roughly 74% of which are singletons. This same sample was also part of a study on human thymus T cells.

The sequencing sample was made of thymocytes. The receptors come from a boy under two years old with a congenital heart defect.

The chain joins TRBV30 to TRBJ2-3; a weak D match, TRBD2 (6 bases). The CDR3 loop spans 14 amino acids. Trimming took 3 bases from V and 0 from J, leaving 10 bases between them. Germline loops: CDR1 GTSNPN, CDR2 SVGIG (reference sequence). The CDR3 DNA reads TGTGCCTGGAGGGCGAGCGGGAGCACAGATACGCAGTATTTT. Encoded protein: CAWRASGSTDTQYF.

The rearrangement uses TRBV12-5 and TRBJ2-1, with 11 bases fitting TRBD2. Germline V gene sequence: CDR1 LGHNT, CDR2 FRNRAP. This CDR3 is built from 19 residues. The trim removed 0 bases at V and 6 bases at J, leaving 13 bases unmatched. CDR3 protein: CASGLVPTLTSGTSNEQFF. The CDR3 DNA is TGTGCTAGTGGTTTGGTCCCCACCTTGACTAGCGGGACGAGCAATGAGCAGTTCTTC.

The chain recombines TRBV7-2 with TRBJ2-3, with TRBD2 identical over 13 bases. Germline assignment: CDR1 SGHTA and CDR2 FQGNSA. J lost 4 bases, V lost 5 bases, and 3 bases had no gene match. The CDR3 length is 15 residues. The CDR3 bases are TGTGCCAGCAGCCCCGGACTAGCGGGAGCAGATACGCAGTATTTT. Its translation is CASSPGLAGADTQYF. The full variable domain, rest sourced from reference TRBV7-2 and TRBJ2-3, is GAGVSQSPSNKVTEKGKDVELRCDPISGHTALYWYRQSLGQGLEFLIYFQGNSAPDKSGLPSDRFSAERTGGSVSTLTIQRTQQEDSAVYLCASSPGLAGADTQYFGPGTRLTVL.

The chain joins TRBV7-9 to TRBJ1-2; 7 nucleotides align to TRBD1. The germline V gene has CDR1 SEHNR and CDR2 FQNEAQ (reference sequence). The V gene end was trimmed by 5 bases and the J gene end by 5 bases; junction bases not matched to a gene: 2. This CDR3 is 12 amino acids long. The CDR3, as DNA: TGTGCCAGCAGCGACAGGGCGTATGGCTACACCTTC. It translates to CASSDRAYGYTF.

The rearrangement links TRBV6-1 to TRBJ2-5; a weak D match, TRBD1 (5 bases). The end of the DNA is better explained by TRBJ2-7, so the J call may be wrong. The CDR3 loop spans 13 amino acids. Germline CDR1 is MNHNS and CDR2 is SASEGT. The CDR3 DNA is TGTGCCAGCACACCACAGGCTCCCTACGAGCAGTACTTC. Translation: CASTPQAPYEQYF.

The rearrangement links TRBV5-6 to TRBJ2-5; tentatively, D is TRBD2 (5 bases). The CDR3 runs to 18 residues. Deletions cut 3 bases from V and 1 base from J, with 22 bases between. The germline V gene has CDR1 SGHDT and CDR2 YYEEEE. The CDR3 region is CASSSTMLGLALQETQYF. The CDR3 nucleotides are TGTGCCAGCAGCTCGACAATGCTAGGGCTAGCCCTCCAAGAGACCCAGTACTTC.

The genes are TRBV28 and TRBJ2-1; TRBD2 matches 13 bases. Germline V CDR1 and CDR2: MDHEN, SYDVKM. With 5 bases clipped from V and 8 bases from J, the junction kept 12 bases outside the gene matches. The length of the CDR3 is 17 residues. For the CDR3, the DNA is TGTGCCAGCAGTCCAAGACTAGCGGGAGGTGGAGTGGATGAGCAGTTCTTC. Translating it yields CASSPRLAGGGVDEQFF.

This clone turned up a few times. The V call is TRBV6-4, the J call TRBJ2-1; D is unresolved. Looked up from germline, CDR1 is MRHNA and CDR2 is SNTAGT. Trimming took 0 bases from V and 0 from J, leaving 9 bases between them. CDR3 length: 16 amino acids. Here the CDR3 DNA reads TGTGCCAGCAGTGACTCTCGGCGGAACTCCTACAATGAGCAGTTCTTC. This encodes CASSDSRRNSYNEQFF.

The rearrangement links TRBV6-4 to TRBJ1-5, with 10 bases fitting TRBD1. This CDR3 spans 14 amino acids. The germline CDR1 and CDR2 sequences are MRHNA and SNTAGT. V shed 11 bases, J shed 3 bases, and the junction held 7 bases outside the gene matches. The CDR3 nucleotides are TGTGCCGCCGGGACAGGGGCCCTCAATCAGCCCCAGCATTTT. Translated, it gives CAAGTGALNQPQHF.

The chain carries TRBV28 and TRBJ2-7; D may be TRBD2 (6 bases). The CDR3 length is 16 residues. Looked up from germline, CDR1 is MDHEN and CDR2 is SYDVKM. Trimming took 7 bases from V and 1 from J, leaving 20 bases between them. The CDR3 nucleotides read TGTGCCAGCACCCTTTCCCGGGGACGGGGGTCCTACGAGCAGTACTTC. It specifies CASTLSRGRGSYEQYF.

The chain employs TRBV27 and TRBJ2-5; TRBD1 matches 9 bases. After removal of 8 bases from V and 0 bases from J, the junction contained 7 bases not matched to a gene. The CDR3 spans 15 residues. Germline CDR1 and CDR2: MNHEY and SMNVEV (reference sequence). The CDR3 DNA sequence: TGTGCCAGCCGAAGGGGGGACAGGGACCAAGAGACCCAGTACTTC. As protein: CASRRGDRDQETQYF.

The gene calls are TRBV11-3 and TRBJ2-4; D is perhaps TRBD2 (6 bases). This CDR3 is built from 15 residues. Germline V gives CDR1 SGHNT, CDR2 YENEEA. The V end was cut by 5 bases, the J end by 3 bases, with 14 bases between. The CDR3 here is CASSPDGEDKNIQYF. DNA of the CDR3: TGTGCCAGCAGCCCAGATGGGGAGGACAAAAACATTCAGTACTTC.

The genes are TRBV7-2 and TRBJ2-3, with D unresolved. CDR3 length: 12 residues. V lost 3 bases and J lost 4, with 5 bases in between. CDR1 and CDR2 from the germline V gene are SGHTA and FQGNSA. The CDR3 is CASSFTADTQYF. The CDR3 coding sequence is TGTGCCAGCAGCTTCACAGCAGATACGCAGTATTTT.

The rearrangement uses TRBV11-2 and TRBJ2-7; possibly TRBD2 for D (7 bases). Germline loops: CDR1 SGHAT, CDR2 FQNNGV. This CDR3 is built from 15 residues. The germline V and J ends were trimmed by 6 bases and 2 bases, with 17 bases remaining between them. The CDR3 reads CASRRAGTPTYEQYF. The CDR3 nucleotides are TGTGCCAGCAGACGAGCGGGGACACCTACCTACGAGCAGTACTTC.

The genes are TRBV5-6 and TRBJ2-7, with D unresolved. CDR3 length: 13 residues. Germline loops: CDR1 SGHDT, CDR2 YYEEEE. Trimming pared 6 bases from V and 0 bases from J, leaving 10 bases between. The CDR3 nucleotides read TGTGCCAGCAAACGCGAAAGCTCCTACGAGCAGTACTTC. Protein sequence: CASKRESSYEQYF.

The chain employs TRBV5-1 and TRBJ1-1, with a weak D call TRBD1 (5 bases). The germline gives CDR1 SGHRS, CDR2 YFSETQ. Trimming cost V 0 bases and J 5 bases, with 5 bases left between them. The CDR3 is 12 residues long. The CDR3 here is CASSLEGTEAFF. For the CDR3, the DNA is TGCGCCAGCAGCTTGGAGGGGACTGAAGCTTTCTTT.

The chain is built from TRBV5-4 and TRBJ1-2; 7 nucleotides match TRBD1. Trimming removed 0 bases from V and 3 bases from J; junction bases left unmatched: 2. The CDR3 is 14 residues long. The germline V gene encodes CDR1 SGHNT and CDR2 YYREEE (reference sequence). CDR3 DNA sequence: TGTGCCAGCAGCTTGGACAGGGGCCACTATGGCTACACCTTC. Encoded protein: CASSLDRGHYGYTF. Using reference TRBV5-4 and TRBJ1-2 for the parts outside the CDR3, the full variable domain is ETGVTQSPTHLIKTRGQQVTLRCSSQSGHNTVSWYQQALGQGPQFIFQYYREEENGRGNFPPRFSGLQFPNYSSELNVNALELDDSALYLCASSLDRGHYGYTFGSGTRLTVV.

The chain employs TRBV11-2 and TRBJ1-2; D might be TRBD1 (6 bases). CDR3 length equals 13 residues. Germline V lookup: CDR1 SGHAT, CDR2 FQNNGV. The V gene lost 5 bases and the J gene lost 7 bases, with 14 bases spanning the gap. CDR3 sequence reads: CASSQGPTAGYTF. The CDR3 DNA reads as TGTGCCAGCAGCCAGGGGCCCACGGCTGGCTACACCTTC.

V gene TRBV4-3 combines with J gene TRBJ1-1, with TRBD1 as a possible D gene (6 bases). The CDR3 loop spans 18 amino acids. V gave up 7 bases and J gave up 3 bases, with 27 bases separating them. Per the germline V gene, CDR1 is LGHNA and CDR2 is YSLEER. CDR3 loop: CASTPRGTKRDRYTEAFF. The CDR3 DNA reads TGCGCCAGCACCCCGAGGGGGACAAAAAGGGATCGGTACACTGAAGCTTTCTTT.

This clone has only one observation. V gene TRBV2 combines with J gene TRBJ1-4, with D possibly TRBD1 on 6 matching bases. V was shortened by 4 bases and J by 5 bases, with 8 bases between the two germline ends. The CDR3 spans 13 residues. Germline V gene lookup returns CDR1 SNHLY and CDR2 FYNNEI. In DNA, the CDR3 is TGTGCCAGCAGTGGTCAGGGGAATGAAAAACTGTTTTTT. It translates to CASSGQGNEKLFF.

The sample holds a few counts of this clone. The genes are TRBV11-3 and TRBJ2-4; D is perhaps TRBD2 (6 bases). CDR3 length equals 17 residues. CDR1 is SGHNT and CDR2 is YENEEA in the germline V gene. Trimming took 1 base from V and 3 from J, leaving 16 bases between them. This chain's CDR3 is CASSLAGGKHVKNIQYF. DNA of the CDR3: TGTGCCAGCAGCTTAGCAGGCGGGAAACACGTCAAAAACATTCAGTACTTC.

J is TRBJ1-4 and V is TRBV4-1; D is possibly TRBD1 (5 bases). The CDR3 contains 14 residues. Germline loops: CDR1 MGHRA, CDR2 YSYEKL. V lost 4 bases and J 7 bases, leaving 13 bases between the germline ends. CDR3 sequence: CASSLQGKGEKLFF. DNA for the CDR3: TGCGCCAGCAGCCTTCAGGGTAAGGGTGAAAAACTGTTTTTT.

The J gene is TRBJ1-2, the V gene TRBV27, with a possible D match to TRBD1 (6 bases). The V end lost 8 bases, the J end lost 4 bases, and 20 bases lay between the germline ends. The germline V gene encodes CDR1 MNHEY and CDR2 SMNVEV (reference sequence). This CDR3 has 15 residues. This chain's CDR3 is CASSDMGGQGYGYTF. The CDR3 nucleotides read TGTGCCAGCTCCGACATGGGGGGGCAGGGCTATGGCTACACCTTC.

The chain employs TRBV29-1 and TRBJ1-1, with D tentatively TRBD1 (6 bases). The CDR3 consists of 16 residues. V lost 1 base and J 1 base, leaving 16 bases between the germline ends. CDR1 is SQVTM and CDR2 is ANQGSEA in the germline V gene. CDR3 sequence (DNA): TGCAGCGTTGAAGTAAATGCAGGGGAGAGGAACACTGAAGCTTTCTTT. This gives the protein CSVEVNAGERNTEAFF.

V and J are TRBV5-1 and TRBJ2-1; 13 nucleotides align to TRBD2. The CDR3 has 18 residues. Germline values: CDR1 SGHRS, CDR2 YFSETQ. Trimming took 5 bases from V and 4 from J; bases not matched to a gene: 12. DNA of the CDR3: TGCGCCAGCAGATATGACCGCAGGACTAGCGGGAGTTACAATGAGCAGTTCTTC. Its translation is CASRYDRRTSGSYNEQFF.

This rearrangement joins TRBV28 to TRBJ2-1; 7 bases are a match to TRBD1. Per germline, CDR1 MDHEN and CDR2 SYDVKM. This CDR3 has 16 residues. Trimming took 5 bases from V and 0 from J; bases not matched to a gene: 7. The CDR3 nucleotides read TGTGCCAGCAGTATCGGACAGGTCAACTCCTACAATGAGCAGTTCTTC. Protein product: CASSIGQVNSYNEQFF.

The chain carries TRBV14 and TRBJ2-4, with TRBD2 matching 8 bases. With 2 bases clipped from V and 6 bases from J, the junction kept 6 bases outside the gene matches. This CDR3 has 15 residues. The germline V gene encodes CDR1 SGHDN and CDR2 FVKESK. The chain's CDR3 is CASSQTEREINIQYF. In DNA form, the CDR3 reads TGTGCCAGCAGCCAAACCGAGCGGGAGATAAACATTCAGTACTTC.

The chain recombines TRBV4-3 with TRBJ1-4; D is possibly TRBD1 (6 bases). Trimming stripped 1 base from V and 4 bases from J, with 10 bases between. Looked up from germline, CDR1 is LGHNA and CDR2 is YSLEER. This CDR3 is built from 15 residues. In nucleotides, the CDR3 is TGCGCCAGCAGCCAAGGGGGAGGGGGTAATGAAAAACTGTTTTTT. Its translation: CASSQGGGGNEKLFF.

This chain joins TRBV7-9 and TRBJ2-7; 8 bases line up with TRBD2. Germline CDR1 and CDR2: SEHNR and FQNEAQ (reference sequence). Losses at the gene ends were 1 base for V and 10 bases for J; bases not matched to a gene: 9. The CDR3 is 14 residues long. CDR3 loop: CASSLDCGGSEQYF. The CDR3 DNA follows: TGTGCCAGCAGCTTAGACTGCGGGGGGAGTGAACAGTACTTC. The whole variable domain, filled in from reference TRBV7-9 and TRBJ2-7, reads DTGVSQNPRHKITKRGQNVTFRCDPISEHNRLYWYRQTLGQGPEFLTYFQNEAQLEKSRLLSDRFSAERPKGSFSTLEIQRTEQGDSAMYLCASSLDCGGSEQYFGPGTRLTVT.

The J gene is TRBJ1-4, the V gene TRBV5-8; 7 positions agree with TRBD1. The germline V gene encodes CDR1 SGHTS and CDR2 YDEGEE. The CDR3 extends over 17 amino acids. J gave up 8 bases and V 3 bases, and 16 bases lay outside the gene matches. CDR3 nucleotides: TGTGCCAGCAGCTCCAATACGTACGGGACCAGGGGGGAAAAACTGTTTTTT. Encoded protein: CASSSNTYGTRGEKLFF.

In regard to this clone: In the same sample, other DNA sequences code for this CDR3. This sequence joins TRBV6-5 and TRBJ2-3, with unresolved D. The CDR3 loop spans 12 amino acids. Germline assignment: CDR1 MNHEY and CDR2 SVGAGI. V lost 5 bases, J lost 0 bases, and 3 bases lay in between. In DNA form, the CDR3 reads TGTGCCAGCAGTCCGAGCACAGATACGCAGTATTTT. It is translated as CASSPSTDTQYF.